One and the same sample provided the 23 T cell receptor beta chains below, sequenced in a study of blood T cells in healthy people across ages. The use of a sample-barcoded 5' primer and a J-beta primer mix characterized a second PCR of roughly 6 to 11 cycles. TCRdb reprocessed the 5' RACE reads via MiXCR and lists one record per CDR3 protein. The profile shows 750,000 or so distinct CDR3 sequences, around a quarter of them singletons. The same data also contributed to another study, on T cells of mothers and their children.

Input material: blood. The receptors were sampled from a boy aged 5-17 years in good health.

This clonotype was counted only a few times. The chain is built from TRBV12-3 or TRBV12-4 and TRBJ2-6, with TRBD1 matching 10 bases. The CDR3 contains 19 residues. Trimming took 6 bases from V and 0 from J; bases not matched to a gene: 11. CDR3 sequence: CASRTLRQGANSGANVLTF. The CDR3 coding sequence is TGTGCCAGCAGGACACTTAGACAGGGGGCGAACTCTGGGGCCAACGTCCTGACTTTC.

The chain links TRBV12-5 to TRBJ2-5; 9 bases map to TRBD1. CDR1 is LGHNT and CDR2 is FRNRAP in the germline V gene. Trimming took 5 bases from V and 5 from J; bases not matched to a gene: 9. The CDR3 runs 15 residues. CDR3 region: CASGIGTGHGETQYF. DNA for the CDR3: TGTGCTAGTGGTATAGGGACAGGGCATGGCGAGACCCAGTACTTC.

This clonotype was picked up a small number of times. The chain joins TRBV2 to TRBJ1-4; TRBD1 matches at 7 bases. V shed 6 bases and J 6 bases; nucleotides not matched to a gene: 7. The CDR3 is 14 amino acids. Germline assignment: CDR1 SNHLY and CDR2 FYNNEI. The CDR3 spells CASSYRGGDEKLFF. CDR3 coding DNA: TGTGCCAGCAGCTACAGGGGAGGGGATGAAAAACTGTTTTTT.

The chain recombines TRBV20-1 with TRBJ2-5; 8 nucleotides agree with TRBD2. Judging by the DNA end, TRBJ2-7 fits better; the J call may be wrong. The V gene's germline CDR1 is DFQATT and CDR2 SNEGSKA (reference sequence). This CDR3 spans 13 amino acids. The CDR3 sequence is CSALSSGRYEQYF. The DNA for the CDR3 is TGCAGTGCTCTCTCTAGCGGGCGCTACGAGCAGTACTTC.

This clonotype showed up just a few times. This chain joins TRBV3-1 and TRBJ2-5; a weak D match, TRBD2 (5 bases). Germline V lookup: CDR1 LGHDT, CDR2 YNNKEL (reference sequence). This CDR3 spans 13 amino acids. Trimming cost V 0 bases and J 6 bases, with 8 bases left between them. Here the CDR3 DNA reads TGTGCCAGCAGCCAAGACCGGGGAAAGACCCAGTACTTC. Protein product: CASSQDRGKTQYF.

This rearrangement joins TRBV7-2 to TRBJ2-5, with D tentatively TRBD1 (6 bases). The germline gives CDR1 SGHTA, CDR2 FQGNSA. V lost 4 bases and J 3 bases, leaving 15 bases between the germline ends. CDR3 length: 15 amino acids. CDR3 sequence: CASSYATGIKETQYF. CDR3 DNA sequence: TGTGCCAGCAGCTACGCTACAGGGATTAAAGAGACCCAGTACTTC. Using reference TRBV7-2 and TRBJ2-5 for the parts outside the CDR3, the full variable domain is GAGVSQSPSNKVTEKGKDVELRCDPISGHTALYWYRQSLGQGLEFLIYFQGNSAPDKSGLPSDRFSAERTGGSVSTLTIQRTQQEDSAVYLCASSYATGIKETQYFGPGTRLLVL.

This clonotype was seen more than once but under ten times. This sequence joins TRBV4-2 and TRBJ2-6; D tentatively fits TRBD1 or TRBD2 (5 bases each). Trimming removed 2 bases from V and 4 bases from J, with 21 bases in between. The CDR3 runs to 19 residues. The germline V gene has CDR1 LGHNA and CDR2 YNFKEQ. The CDR3 region is CASSQPINTAGSGANVLTF. In nucleotides, the CDR3 is TGTGCCAGCAGCCAACCCATTAATACCGCAGGGAGCGGGGCCAACGTCCTGACTTTC.

The rearrangement uses TRBV6-2 or TRBV6-3 and TRBJ2-3; D gene ambiguous. Germline CDR1 MNHEY, CDR2 SVGEGT. The CDR3 loop spans 11 amino acids. V dropped 6 bases and J dropped 5 bases, with 6 bases sitting between them. As DNA, the CDR3 is TGTGCCAGCAGGGAAGTAGATACGCAGTATTTT. Its translation is CASREVDTQYF.

This clonotype was seen more than once but under ten times. This rearrangement joins TRBV29-1 to TRBJ1-2, with 11 positions matching TRBD1. The ends lost 6 bases at V and 3 bases at J; junction bases unmatched: 9. The germline gives CDR1 SQVTM, CDR2 ANQGSEA. The CDR3 loop spans 15 amino acids. This chain's CDR3 is CSVGTGQGADYGYTF. The CDR3 DNA sequence: TGCAGCGTCGGGACTGGACAGGGGGCTGACTATGGCTACACCTTC. The variable domain in full, with the rest retrieved from reference TRBV29-1 and TRBJ1-2, is SAVISQKPSRDICQRGTSLTIQCQVDSQVTMMFWYRQQPGQSLTLIATANQGSEATYESGFVIDKFPISRPNLTFSTLTVSNMSPEDSSIYLCSVGTGQGADYGYTFGSGTRLTVV.

Many counts were recorded for this clonotype. The V and J genes are TRBV12-3 or TRBV12-4 and TRBJ1-2; 7 bases agree with TRBD1. This CDR3 is 14 amino acids long. After removal of 2 bases from V and 4 bases from J, the junction contained 4 bases not matched to a gene. The CDR3 protein is CASSLFSGGYGYTF. CDR3 in DNA: TGTGCCAGCAGTTTATTTTCAGGGGGCTATGGCTACACCTTC.

The chain joins TRBV7-6 to TRBJ2-1; D not resolved. CDR1 and CDR2 (germline): SGHVS, FNYEAQ. The CDR3 contains 17 residues. V was trimmed by 2 bases and J by 10 bases, leaving 24 bases between them. CDR3 nucleotide sequence: TGTGCCAGCAGCTTACCTAACTGGCTGACCCCTGGCCAGGAGCAGTTCTTC. Translation gives CASSLPNWLTPGQEQFF.

The rearrangement uses TRBV10-2 and TRBJ2-2; unclear D gene. V gave up 6 bases and J gave up 14 bases, with 10 bases separating them. Per the germline V gene, CDR1 is WSHSY and CDR2 is SAAADI. The CDR3 sequence is 10 residues long. CDR3 amino acids: CASRNQELFF. The CDR3 coding sequence is TGCGCCAGCAGAAACCAAGAACTGTTTTTT.

V usage is TRBV7-2 and J usage is TRBJ2-5; D is unclear. The CDR3 covers 14 residues. Trimming removed 4 bases from V and 1 base from J, with 10 bases in between. Germline V gene sequence: CDR1 SGHTA, CDR2 FQGNSA. The CDR3 protein is CASSSVGSQETQYF. For the CDR3, the DNA is TGTGCCAGCAGCTCGGTTGGGTCCCAAGAGACCCAGTACTTC.

In the case of this clonotype: The junction and the germline gene differ at one end; a read error may be behind it. The chain uses TRBV5-1 and TRBJ2-7; D possibly corresponds to TRBD2 (5 bases). The germline V gene encodes CDR1 SGHRS and CDR2 YFSETQ. This CDR3 comprises 13 residues. The CDR3 sequence: CASSLEGSDEQYF. CDR3 sequence (DNA): TGCGCCAGTAGCTTGGAAGGGAGTGACGAGCAGTACTTC.

A few counts support this clonotype. A read error is possible here, since a much larger clone lies one base away. The genes are TRBV28 and TRBJ2-4, with D possibly being TRBD1 (6 bases). Germline V gene sequence: CDR1 MDHEN, CDR2 SYDVKM. The CDR3 is 16 amino acids. The CDR3: CASSRQDLSAKYIQYF. The CDR3 DNA follows: TGTGCCAGCAGCAGACAGGACCTATCTGCCAAATACATTCAGTACTTC. The whole variable domain, remainder taken from reference TRBV28 and TRBJ2-4, is DVKVTQSSRYLVKRTGEKVFLECVQDMDHENMFWYRQDPGLGLRLIYFSYDVKMKEKGDIPEGYSVSREKKERFSLILESASTNQTSMYLCASSRQDLSAKYIQYFGAGTRLSVL.

Note on this clonotype: Sequence at one end of the junction differs from germline and may be a read error. V gene TRBV6-5 combines with J gene TRBJ1-4; a possible D gene is TRBD1 (5 bases). The CDR3 is made up of 14 amino acids. Germline loops: CDR1 MNHEY, CDR2 SVGAGI. The chain's CDR3 is CASRRRATNEKPFF. The CDR3, as DNA: TGTGCCAGCAGACGCAGGGCAACTAATGAAAAACCGTTTTTT.

This clonotype turned up a few times. The chain combines TRBV29-1 with TRBJ2-7; D possibly corresponds to TRBD1 (5 bases). The CDR3 loop spans 12 amino acids. The V end was cut by 4 bases, the J end by 2 bases, with 9 bases between. Germline CDR1 reads SQVTM; CDR2 reads ANQGSEA. This chain's CDR3 is CSVGAGTYEQYF. CDR3 in DNA: TGCAGCGTTGGGGCAGGGACCTACGAGCAGTACTTC.

Only a few counts were recorded for this clonotype. CDR3 DNA: TGTGCCAGCAGCTTGGGCGAGGTATTTAGCACAGATACGCAGTATTTT. Its protein is CASSLGEVFSTDTQYF. The chain links TRBV5-5 to TRBJ2-3; no clear D gene. Trimming pared 0 bases from V and 0 bases from J, leaving 11 bases between. The CDR3 runs to 16 residues. From germline, CDR1 is SGHKS and CDR2 YYEKEE (reference sequence). The full variable domain, completed using reference TRBV5-5 and TRBJ2-3, is DAGVTQSPTHLIKTRGQQVTLRCSPISGHKSVSWYQQVLGQGPQFIFQYYEKEERGRGNFPDRFSARQFPNYSSELNVNALLLGDSALYLCASSLGEVFSTDTQYFGPGTRLTVL.

This clonotype turned up a few times. The chain carries TRBV11-2 and TRBJ2-5; TRBD2 agrees at 9 bases. The J call may be mistaken, given a closer DNA end match to TRBJ2-1. Germline loops: CDR1 SGHAT, CDR2 FQNNGV. The CDR3 has 18 amino acids. CDR3: CASSLGSAGGGAAHEQFF. In nucleotides, the CDR3 is TGTGCCAGCAGCTTAGGGTCCGCCGGCGGGGGGGCCGCCCATGAGCAGTTCTTC.

This CDR3 is CASSKGTIQETQYF. CDR3 DNA sequence: TGTGCCAGTAGTAAGGGGACTATACAAGAGACCCAGTACTTC. The chain combines TRBV19 with TRBJ2-5; 7 nucleotides match TRBD2. This CDR3 has 14 residues. Trimming at V came to 4 bases and at J to 2 bases, leaving 4 bases not matched to a gene. CDR1 and CDR2 from the germline V gene are LNHDA and SQIVND (reference sequence). The variable domain in full, completed from reference TRBV19 and TRBJ2-5, reads DGGITQSPKYLFRKEGQNVTLSCEQNLNHDAMYWYRQDPGQGLRLIYYSQIVNDFQKGDIAEGYSVSREKKESFPLTVTSAQKNPTAFYLCASSKGTIQETQYFGPGTRLLVL.

This clonotype was counted a few times. The V gene is TRBV12-3 or TRBV12-4, the J gene TRBJ2-1, with a possible D match to TRBD2 (6 bases). This CDR3 contains 15 residues. Trimming pared 5 bases from V and 5 bases from J, leaving 16 bases between. CDR3 region: CASSPLRGSHNEQFF. The DNA for the CDR3 is TGTGCCAGCAGTCCTCTTCGGGGGAGTCACAATGAGCAGTTCTTC.

This chain joins TRBV20-1 and TRBJ2-5; TRBD2 aligns across 8 bases. CDR3 length: 14 residues. Trimming at V came to 2 bases and at J to 5 bases, leaving 7 bases not matched to a gene. Germline assignment: CDR1 DFQATT and CDR2 SNEGSKA (reference sequence). The DNA of the CDR3 is TGCAGTGCTAGAACGGGAGGGGTGGAGGAGACCCAGTACTTC. Its protein product is CSARTGGVEETQYF.

This chain connects TRBV13 to TRBJ1-1, with TRBD1 matching 7 bases. Germline trimming cut 7 bases from V and 7 bases from J; bases unmatched to any gene: 9. This CDR3 contains 13 residues. Germline V gene lookup returns CDR1 PRHDT and CDR2 FYEKMQ (reference sequence). The CDR3 loop reads CASNRTGDVEAFF. In DNA, the CDR3 is TGTGCCAGCAACCGCACAGGGGATGTTGAAGCTTTCTTT.